This T cell receptor beta chain was captured by sequencing in a study of blood T cell repertoires in COVID-19. The overall study: T cells, B-cell-depleted T cells, or PBMCs supplied cDNA or gDNA.

In the original workflow: Amplifying reference gene primers gave estimates of nucleated cell counts. Data came from immunoSEQ multiplex PCR; TCRdb stores just in-frame clones and leaves some out. The D gene and trimming were derived from the DNA, and the V and J assignments and clone size from that table. Of 150,000 to 200,000 clones listed, over 80% are singletons. CDR3 length equals 15 residues. From germline, CDR1 is SGHTA and CDR2 FQGNSA. Trimming took off 3 bases at V and 3 bases at J, with 15 bases between the two ends. The genes are TRBV7-2 and TRBJ2-7; D might be TRBD1 (6 bases). The receptor's source is a woman between 65 and 79 years old with COVID-19, enrolled during active disease. Input material: peripheral blood. The CDR3 region has the DNA TGTGCCAGCAGCTTTCGGCGGACAGATTACTACGAGCAGTACTTC. Protein sequence: CASSFRRTDYYEQYF.